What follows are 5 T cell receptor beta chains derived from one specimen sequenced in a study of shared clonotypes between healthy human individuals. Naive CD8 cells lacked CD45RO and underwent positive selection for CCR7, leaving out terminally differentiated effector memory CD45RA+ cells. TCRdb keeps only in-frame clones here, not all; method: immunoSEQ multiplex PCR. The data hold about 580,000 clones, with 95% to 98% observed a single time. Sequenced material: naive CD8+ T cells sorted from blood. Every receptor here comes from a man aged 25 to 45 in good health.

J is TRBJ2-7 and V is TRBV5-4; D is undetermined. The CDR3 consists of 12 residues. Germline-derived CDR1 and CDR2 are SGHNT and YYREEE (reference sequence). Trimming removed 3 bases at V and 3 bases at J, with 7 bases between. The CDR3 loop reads CASSSAGYEQYF. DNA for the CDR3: TGTGCCAGCAGCTCAGCCGGCTACGAGCAGTACTTC.

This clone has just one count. The CDR3 DNA reads as TGTGCCAGCAGTTTGGGGCTTTTCAATCAGCCCCAGCATTTT. Its translation: CASSLGLFNQPQHF. The chain links TRBV27 to TRBJ1-5, with D tentatively TRBD1 (5 bases). The CDR3 sequence is 14 residues long. The germline gives CDR1 MNHEY, CDR2 SMNVEV (reference sequence). Trimming cost V 3 bases and J 3 bases, with 9 bases left between them.

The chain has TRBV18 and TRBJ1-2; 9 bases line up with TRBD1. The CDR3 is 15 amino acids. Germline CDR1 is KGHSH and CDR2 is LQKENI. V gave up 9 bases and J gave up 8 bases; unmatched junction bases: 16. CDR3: CASSGPEQGARGYTF. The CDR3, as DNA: TGTGCCAGTTCCGGGCCAGAACAGGGGGCTCGAGGCTACACCTTC.

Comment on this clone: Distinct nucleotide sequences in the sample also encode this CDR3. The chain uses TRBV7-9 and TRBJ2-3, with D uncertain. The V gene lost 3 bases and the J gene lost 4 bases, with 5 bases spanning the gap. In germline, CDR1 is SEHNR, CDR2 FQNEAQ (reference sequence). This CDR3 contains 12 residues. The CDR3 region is CASSFVADTQYF. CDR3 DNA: TGTGCCAGCAGCTTCGTCGCAGATACGCAGTATTTT.

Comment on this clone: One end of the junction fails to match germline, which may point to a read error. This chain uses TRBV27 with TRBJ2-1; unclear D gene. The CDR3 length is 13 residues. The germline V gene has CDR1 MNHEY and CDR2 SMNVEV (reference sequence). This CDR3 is CACSISSYNEQFF. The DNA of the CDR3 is TGTGCCTGCAGTATCAGCTCCTACAATGAGCAGTTCTTC.